Each of the 24 T cell receptor beta chains below was sequenced from the same sample in a study of shared clonotypes between healthy human individuals (dated by TCRdb to about 2020). CD8 naive samples consisted of CD45RO-negative cells that were positively selected for CCR7, yielding a CD45RA+CCR7+ population without TemRA cells. Libraries were prepared through the immunoSEQ multiplex PCR assay. As stored in TCRdb, this immuneACCESS dataset retains in-frame rearrangements with V and J assigned. A fraction of the clones does not appear; measured against another copy, unresolved V genes explain less than half of the discrepancy, and the remainder lacks a known reason. The sample has 2 million to 2.5 million clones on record, 85% to 95% of them singletons. The top ten constitute about 1.1% of the sample. Input material: naive CD8+ T cells sorted from blood. The sample's cell subset or site, from its label and the paper: CD45RA+CCR7+. These receptors came from a man aged 18 to 29 in good health.

The CDR3 region is CASSFEGGGQGTQYF. CDR3 sequence (DNA): TGTGCCAGCAGCTTTGAGGGGGGCGGGCAAGGTACGCAGTATTTT. The V call is TRBV7-6, the J call TRBJ2-3; perhaps D is TRBD1 or TRBD2 (6 bases each). V was trimmed by 3 bases and J by 8 bases, leaving 18 bases between them. Germline CDR1 is SGHVS and CDR2 is FNYEAQ. This CDR3 is built from 15 residues.

On this clone: This may arise from a read error, as a much more abundant clone is one base away. The same CDR3 arises from other DNA sequences in this sample as well. V is TRBV7-8 and J is TRBJ2-7, with D hard to call. Germline CDR1 and CDR2: SGHVS and FQNEAQ. Deletions cut 3 bases from V and 0 bases from J, with 6 bases between. The CDR3 runs 13 residues. This CDR3 reads CASSLESSYEQYF. Here the CDR3 DNA reads TGTGCCAGCAGCTTGGAGAGCTCCTACGAGCAGTACTTC.

V is TRBV5-3 and J is TRBJ1-1; perhaps TRBD1 as D (5 bases). TRBV5-3 is noted as an ORF with a role that remains uncertain. This CDR3 spans 14 amino acids. V dropped 9 bases and J dropped 4 bases, with 19 bases sitting between them. In DNA form, the CDR3 reads TGTGCCAACACCGGGGCAACGCCTTGCACTGAAGCTTTCTTT. Its translation is CANTGATPCTEAFF.

Only one count was recorded for this clone. The rearrangement links TRBV13 to TRBJ1-4; D gene unclear. Trimming removed 5 bases from V and 5 bases from J, with 12 bases in between. This CDR3 comprises 14 residues. The germline V gene encodes CDR1 PRHDT and CDR2 FYEKMQ (reference sequence). The CDR3 DNA follows: TGTGCCAGCAGCCAGCGGACGGACAATGAAAAACTGTTTTTT. Protein: CASSQRTDNEKLFF.

This chain links TRBV6-5 with TRBJ1-2; possible D gene TRBD1, 5 bases. The CDR3 has 14 residues. Trimming took off 7 bases at V and 0 bases at J, with 12 bases between the two ends. CDR1 and CDR2 from the germline V gene are MNHEY and SVGAGI. The chain's CDR3 is CASTGDGPNYGYTF. CDR3 DNA: TGTGCCAGCACCGGGGACGGCCCTAACTATGGCTACACCTTC.

The chain employs TRBV6-5 and TRBJ1-1; D possibly corresponds to TRBD1 (6 bases). Germline V gives CDR1 MNHEY, CDR2 SVGAGI. CDR3 length: 15 amino acids. Deletions cut 0 bases from V and 4 bases from J, with 12 bases between. The CDR3 loop reads CASSYSRGLGTEAFF. In DNA, the CDR3 is TGTGCCAGCAGTTACTCCCGGGGGCTCGGCACTGAAGCTTTCTTT.

A note on this clone: Other nucleotide sequences from this sample produce the same CDR3. The chain joins TRBV27 to TRBJ2-7; 11 bases are shared with TRBD1. The CDR3 spans 15 residues. V shed 2 bases and J 2 bases; nucleotides not matched to a gene: 2. The germline gives CDR1 MNHEY, CDR2 SMNVEV (reference sequence). The CDR3 nucleotides read TGTGCCAGCAGTTTAGCGGGACAGGGGGCCTACGAGCAGTACTTC. Its translation is CASSLAGQGAYEQYF.

The chain uses TRBV6-6 and TRBJ1-4; 7 nucleotides line up with TRBD1. Germline V gives CDR1 MNHNY, CDR2 SVGAGI (reference sequence). The CDR3 contains 16 residues. V trimming: 0 bases; J trimming: 5 bases; junction bases outside the gene matches: 6. This chain's CDR3 is CASSYSAGGANEKLFF. The CDR3 DNA sequence: TGTGCCAGCAGTTACTCGGCAGGGGGGGCGAATGAAAAACTGTTTTTT.

V usage is TRBV6-5 and J usage is TRBJ2-1, with 11 bases aligning to TRBD2. V was pared by 2 bases and J by 6 bases, with 6 bases of the junction left unmatched. From germline, CDR1 is MNHEY and CDR2 SVGAGI. The CDR3 is 16 residues long. For the CDR3, the DNA is TGTGCCAGCAGTTACGGGCCAGGACTAGCGGGCAATGAGCAGTTCTTC. It codes for CASSYGPGLAGNEQFF.

The chain has TRBV7-9 and TRBJ2-3; possible D gene TRBD1, 5 bases. Trimming left V 1 base short and J 1 base short, with 12 bases between. From germline, CDR1 is SEHNR and CDR2 FQNEAQ (reference sequence). The CDR3 sequence is 16 residues long. The CDR3 DNA is TGTGCCAGCAGCTTAGTGGGGCTTATAGGCACAGATACGCAGTATTTT. Translated, it gives CASSLVGLIGTDTQYF.

The CDR3 DNA reads TGTGCCAGCAGCCCCACTAGACAGGGGGCGTATGGAAACACCATATATTTT. Translating gives CASSPTRQGAYGNTIYF. The chain combines TRBV7-8 with TRBJ1-3; 10 bases match TRBD1. V dropped 5 bases and J dropped 3; count of bases not matched to a gene: 10. Looked up from germline, CDR1 is SGHVS and CDR2 is FQNEAQ. The CDR3 loop spans 17 amino acids.

This chain links TRBV10-3 with TRBJ1-6; TRBD1 agrees at 9 bases. There are 14 residues in the CDR3. With V trimmed by 5 bases and J by 10 bases, 6 bases remained unmatched. CDR1 and CDR2 from the germline V gene are ENHRY and SYGVKD. The CDR3 DNA reads as TGTGCCATCAGTCTGGACAGGGGACTCTCACCCCTCCACTTT. Translated, it gives CAISLDRGLSPLHF.

V and J are TRBV27 and TRBJ2-3, with D perhaps TRBD1 (5 bases). Germline V gene lookup returns CDR1 MNHEY and CDR2 SMNVEV (reference sequence). The CDR3 totals 14 residues. V dropped 3 bases and J dropped 2 bases, with 9 bases sitting between them. The CDR3 sequence: CASSFVGHTDTQYF. CDR3 DNA sequence: TGTGCCAGCAGTTTCGTCGGACACACAGATACGCAGTATTTT.

The chain combines TRBV7-9 with TRBJ2-5, with a possible D match to TRBD1 (6 bases). The germline gives CDR1 SEHNR, CDR2 FQNEAQ (reference sequence). The CDR3 totals 16 residues. V was pared by 1 base and J by 1 base, with 13 bases between. CDR3 sequence: CASSLDNRVPQETQYF. For the CDR3, the DNA is TGTGCCAGCAGCTTAGATAACAGGGTTCCCCAAGAGACCCAGTACTTC.

The V call is TRBV30, the J call TRBJ2-7; D is possibly TRBD2 (6 bases). CDR3 length: 13 residues. Germline V gene lookup returns CDR1 GTSNPN and CDR2 SVGIG (reference sequence). Deletions cut 2 bases from V and 3 bases from J, with 11 bases between. DNA for the CDR3: TGTGCCTGGAGTACCGGACTAAGCTACGAGCAGTACTTC. This encodes CAWSTGLSYEQYF. The whole variable domain, filled in from reference TRBV30 and TRBJ2-7, reads SQTIHQWPATLVQPVGSPLSLECTVEGTSNPNLYWYRQAAGRGLQLLFYSVGIGQISSEVPQNLSASRPQDRQFILSSKKLLLSDSGFYLCAWSTGLSYEQYFGPGTRLTVT.

This chain connects TRBV6-5 to TRBJ2-7, with 10 nucleotides matching TRBD1. The J segment lost 6 bases and the V segment lost 6 bases, leaving 8 bases of the junction unmatched. The CDR3 length is 14 residues. Germline-derived CDR1 and CDR2 are MNHEY and SVGAGI. CDR3 loop: CASRVRTGGGEQYF. In DNA, the CDR3 is TGTGCCAGCAGGGTACGGACAGGGGGGGGCGAGCAGTACTTC.

Concerning this clone: Additional DNA sequences in this sample encode the identical CDR3. J is TRBJ1-5 and V is TRBV27; D is undetermined. V was cut by 0 bases and J by 3 bases, with 3 bases left in between. The CDR3 is 13 amino acids. In germline, CDR1 is MNHEY, CDR2 SMNVEV (reference sequence). CDR3 region: CASSLSPNQPQHF. DNA of the CDR3: TGTGCCAGCAGTTTATCGCCCAATCAGCCCCAGCATTTT.

The V and J genes are TRBV2 and TRBJ2-2; D is possibly TRBD1 (6 bases). With 6 bases removed from V and 0 bases from J, the gap between germline ends came to 11 bases. CDR3 length: 15 amino acids. Germline CDR1 reads SNHLY; CDR2 reads FYNNEI. CDR3 residues: CASRGQRANTGELFF. The CDR3 DNA reads as TGTGCCAGCAGAGGACAGCGAGCGAACACCGGGGAGCTGTTTTTT.

The chain joins TRBV6-1 to TRBJ2-7, with TRBD1 matching 7 bases. Per germline, CDR1 MNHNS and CDR2 SASEGT. The V segment lost 7 bases and the J segment 3 bases; nucleotides outside the gene matches: 6. The CDR3 is 13 amino acids. This chain's CDR3 is CASTPGQFYEQYF. For the CDR3, the DNA is TGTGCCAGCACCCCGGGACAGTTCTACGAGCAGTACTTC.

As DNA, the CDR3 is TGTGCCAGCAGCTTAGCGGGTCCGGGACAGGGGTTCGATGGCTACACCTTC. Translating gives CASSLAGPGQGFDGYTF. The J gene is TRBJ1-2, the V gene TRBV7-9; 10 nucleotides match TRBD1. With 0 bases clipped from V and 6 bases from J, the junction kept 10 bases outside the gene matches. This CDR3 region has 17 residues. Germline V CDR1 and CDR2: SEHNR, FQNEAQ (reference sequence).

The table lists this clone with a count of one. At one end, the junction sequence differs from germline, possibly due to a read error. The V call is TRBV15, the J call TRBJ1-6, with D possibly matching TRBD1 (5 bases). The length of the CDR3 is 18 residues. Germline values: CDR1 LNHNV, CDR2 YYDKDF (reference sequence). The CDR3 DNA follows: TGTGCCACCAGCCCGGGACGGCTTACGAAGGTGGGGGATTCGCCCCTCCACTTT. Translation gives CATSPGRLTKVGDSPLHF.

In nucleotides, the CDR3 is TGTGCCAGCAGTGAAGATGGGGGGTCCTTACCTTCCTACGAGCAGTACTTC. This sequence encodes CASSEDGGSLPSYEQYF. This chain uses TRBV6-1 with TRBJ2-7, with TRBD2 as a possible D gene (6 bases). V was clipped by 1 base and J by 1 base, with 17 bases between them. This CDR3 contains 17 residues. Germline CDR1 MNHNS, CDR2 SASEGT.

The chain has TRBV5-1 and TRBJ2-5; 9 bases map to TRBD1. Germline V gene sequence: CDR1 SGHRS, CDR2 YFSETQ. Unmatched junction bases numbered 7, after V lost 5 bases and J lost 2 bases. This CDR3 region has 15 residues. The CDR3 DNA follows: TGCGCCAGCAGTCCGGACAGGGGAAAACAAGAGACCCAGTACTTC. Its protein is CASSPDRGKQETQYF.

The CDR3 bases are TGTGCCAGCAGCTCGACGGACAGGACGACCTACGAGCAGTACTTC. Translated: CASSSTDRTTYEQYF. This chain uses TRBV7-9 with TRBJ2-7; 7 bases agree with TRBD1. CDR1 is SEHNR, CDR2 FQNEAQ, per germline (reference sequence). Trimming at V came to 4 bases and at J to 2 bases, leaving 8 bases not matched to a gene. There are 15 residues in the CDR3.